Given below is one T cell receptor (beta chain) in context. Given a much more abundant clone one base away, this may be a read error. TCRdb redid the calling of the RT-PCR reads with MiXCR, one entry per CDR3 protein. This sample carries approximately 720,000 distinct CDR3 sequences, 13% to 15% of them seen once, and the ten largest clones take about 3.6%. Germline lookup yields CDR1 SQVTM and CDR2 ANQGSEA. With V trimmed by 5 bases and J by 3 bases, 6 bases remained unmatched. CDR3 length: 15 amino acids. The chain is built from TRBV29-1 and TRBJ2-1; 11 nucleotides agree with TRBD2. Sample: memory CD4+ T cells from blood. This TCR came from a female donor in good health, serving as a healthy control. The CDR3 sequence: CSVSRTSGFYNEQFF. The CDR3, as DNA: TGCAGCGTTTCAAGGACTAGCGGGTTCTACAATGAGCAGTTCTTC.